This record concerns one TCR beta chain sequence. Per the authors' pipeline: Amplification with reference gene primers provided the estimates of nucleated cell counts. TCRdb's table, derived via immunoSEQ multiplex PCR, lists solely in-frame clones and lacks some. The DNA gave D and trimming, while V, J and clone size come from that table. The sample lists 81,000 or so clones, around 89% occurring once. The CDR3 has 13 amino acids. V was shortened by 1 base and J by 8 bases, with 11 bases between the two germline ends. CDR1 and CDR2 (germline): MNHNS, SASEGT. The sample comes from a study of blood T cell repertoires in COVID-19.

The rearrangement joins TRBV6-1 to TRBJ1-2; D possibly corresponds to TRBD1 (6 bases). The receptor comes from a man in his 70s with active or convalescent COVID-19. The sample taken for sequencing was peripheral blood. CDR3 residues: CASSEGAGVGYTF. The CDR3 DNA reads TGTGCCAGCAGTGAAGGGGCAGGGGTAGGCTACACCTTC.